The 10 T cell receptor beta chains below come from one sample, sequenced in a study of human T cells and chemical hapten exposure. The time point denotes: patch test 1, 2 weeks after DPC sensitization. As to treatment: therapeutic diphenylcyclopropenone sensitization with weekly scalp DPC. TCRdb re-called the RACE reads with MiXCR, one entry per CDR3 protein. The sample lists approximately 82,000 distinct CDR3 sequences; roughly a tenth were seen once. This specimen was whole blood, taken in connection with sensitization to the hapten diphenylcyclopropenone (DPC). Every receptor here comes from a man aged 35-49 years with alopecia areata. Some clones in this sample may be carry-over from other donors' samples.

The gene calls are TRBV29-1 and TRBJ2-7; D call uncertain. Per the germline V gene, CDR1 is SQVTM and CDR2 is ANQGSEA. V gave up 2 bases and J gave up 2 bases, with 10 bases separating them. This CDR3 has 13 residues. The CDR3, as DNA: TGCAGCGTTGAAACCCGTTTCCCCTACGAGCAGTACTTC. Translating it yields CSVETRFPYEQYF.

As DNA, the CDR3 is TGCAGCGTCACCCCGGAGGCTGAGACCCAGTACTTC. It yields the protein CSVTPEAETQYF. V and J are TRBV29-1 and TRBJ2-5, with a possible D match to TRBD2 (5 bases). The length of the CDR3 is 12 residues. Germline loops: CDR1 SQVTM, CDR2 ANQGSEA. The V gene lost 6 bases and the J gene lost 5 bases, with 13 bases spanning the gap.

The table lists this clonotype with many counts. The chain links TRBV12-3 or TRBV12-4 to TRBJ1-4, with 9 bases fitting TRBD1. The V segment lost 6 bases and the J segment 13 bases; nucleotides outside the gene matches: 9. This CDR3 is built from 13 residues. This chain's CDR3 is CASSFHDRGTLFF. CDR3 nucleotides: TGTGCCAGCAGCTTCCACGACAGGGGGACACTGTTTTTT.

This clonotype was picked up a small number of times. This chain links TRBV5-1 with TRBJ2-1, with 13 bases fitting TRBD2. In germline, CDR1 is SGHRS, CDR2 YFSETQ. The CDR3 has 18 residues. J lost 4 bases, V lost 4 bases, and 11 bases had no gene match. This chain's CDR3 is CASSIGTSGISFYNEQFF. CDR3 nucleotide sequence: TGCGCCAGCAGCATCGGGACTAGCGGGATTTCGTTTTACAATGAGCAGTTCTTC.

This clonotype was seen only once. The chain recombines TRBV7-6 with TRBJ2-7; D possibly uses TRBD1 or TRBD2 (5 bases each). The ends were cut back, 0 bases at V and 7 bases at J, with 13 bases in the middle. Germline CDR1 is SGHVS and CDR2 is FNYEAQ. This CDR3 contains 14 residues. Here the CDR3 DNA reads TGTGCCAGCAGCTTAGCGAGGGGCGTGGGGGAGCAGTACGTC. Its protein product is CASSLARGVGEQYV.

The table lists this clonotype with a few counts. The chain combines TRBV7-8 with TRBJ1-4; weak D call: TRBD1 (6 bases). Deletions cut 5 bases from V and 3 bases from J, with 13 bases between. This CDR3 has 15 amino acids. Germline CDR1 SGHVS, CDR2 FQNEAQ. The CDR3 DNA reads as TGTGCCAGCAGCCTCTCCAGGGGATCTAATGAAAAACTGTTTTTT. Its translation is CASSLSRGSNEKLFF.

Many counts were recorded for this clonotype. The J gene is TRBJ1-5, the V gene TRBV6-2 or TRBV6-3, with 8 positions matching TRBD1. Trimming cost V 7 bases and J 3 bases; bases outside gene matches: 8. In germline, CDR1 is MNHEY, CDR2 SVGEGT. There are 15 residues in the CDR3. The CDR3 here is CASKGGQGPNQPQHF. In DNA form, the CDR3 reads TGTGCCAGCAAGGGCGGACAGGGCCCCAATCAGCCCCAGCATTTT.

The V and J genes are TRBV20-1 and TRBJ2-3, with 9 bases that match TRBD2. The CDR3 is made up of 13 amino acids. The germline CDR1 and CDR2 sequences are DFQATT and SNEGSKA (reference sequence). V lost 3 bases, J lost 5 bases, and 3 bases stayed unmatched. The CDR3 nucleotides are TGCAGTGCTAGTAGCGGGAGTGTAGATACGCAGTATTTT. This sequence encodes CSASSGSVDTQYF.

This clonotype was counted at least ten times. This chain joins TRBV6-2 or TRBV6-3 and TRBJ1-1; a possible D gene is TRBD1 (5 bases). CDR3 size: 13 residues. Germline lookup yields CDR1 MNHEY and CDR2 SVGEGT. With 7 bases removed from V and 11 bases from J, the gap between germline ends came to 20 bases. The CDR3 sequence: CASTPNSGTVAFF. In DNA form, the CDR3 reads TGTGCCAGCACCCCCAATTCGGGGACGGTGGCTTTCTTT.

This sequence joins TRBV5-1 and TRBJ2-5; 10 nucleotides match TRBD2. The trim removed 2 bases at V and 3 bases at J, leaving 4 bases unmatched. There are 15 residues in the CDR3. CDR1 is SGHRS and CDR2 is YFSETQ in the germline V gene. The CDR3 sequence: CASSLAGGSEETQYF. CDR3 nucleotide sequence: TGCGCCAGCAGCTTAGCGGGAGGGTCGGAAGAGACCCAGTACTTC.